This T cell receptor (beta chain) is drawn from a study of T-cell memory formation after mild COVID-19. 5'RACE with constant-segment primers built TCRalpha and TCRbeta cDNA libraries with UMIs. TCRdb passed the 5' RACE reads through MiXCR, listing each CDR3 protein once. Of some 350,000 distinct CDR3 sequences in the sample, 15% to 20% were seen once. Trimming removed 6 bases at V and 0 bases at J, with 12 bases between. Germline V lookup: CDR1 KGHSH, CDR2 LQKENI. CDR3 length: 15 amino acids. Input material: PBMCs or a T cell subset sorted from them (not recorded which). The receptor was isolated from a man younger than 30 who had mild COVID-19 (a few samples of this study predate the infection). Cell type and time point are not known. This chain connects TRBV18 to TRBJ1-5; D gene uncertain. CDR3 coding DNA: TGTGCCAGCTCCGTGGCAGGTCATAGCAATCAGCCCCAGCATTTT. This translates into CASSVAGHSNQPQHF.